The T cell receptor (beta chain) described here comes from a study of regulatory T cells in long-lasting Graves disease. Findings and caveats of the study: New patients shared fewer public clonotypes (roughly 910) than persistent patients did (roughly 2,500).

This clonotype was observed a few times. Antigen unknown. Arm-PCR with iRepertoire HTBI primers amplified the CDR3 regions for these TCR beta libraries. Via MiXCR, TCRdb re-called the multiplex PCR reads, giving one row per CDR3 protein. Of 400,000 to 450,000 distinct CDR3 sequences detected, roughly 15% appear once; the ten largest clones hold roughly 10%. Trimming cost V 1 base and J 3 bases, with 10 bases left between them. The germline V gene has CDR1 SGHRS and CDR2 YFSETQ. The CDR3 has 15 residues. Time point reported: newly diagnosed GD, antithyroid drugs for less than 3 months. The TCR library used RNA extracted from PBMCs. These data were likewise used in another study, on T cells in Graves' hyperthyroidism and ophthalmopathy.

The genes are TRBV5-1 and TRBJ1-4, with D possibly TRBD1 on 5 matching bases. Sequenced material: peripheral blood mononuclear cells (PBMCs), taken at new diagnosis, from a patient treated with antithyroid drugs. This TCR was sampled from a woman aged 25 to 45 with Graves disease. CDR3 in amino acids: CASSLLRGPNEKLFF. DNA for the CDR3: TGCGCCAGCAGCTTGCTAAGGGGTCCTAATGAAAAACTGTTTTTT.